The clone carrying this T cell receptor (beta chain) was detected a few times. Its target is not known. The data stem from a study of blood T cells in healthy people across ages. For the study at large: In model experiments, template switching was able to capture about one barcoded beta molecule for every two T cells that were present.

PCR was performed a second time for about 7 to 11 cycles using a sample-barcoded 5' primer and a J-beta primer mix. TCRdb re-derived calls from the 5' RACE reads in MiXCR, one entry per CDR3 protein. Of some 1.5 million distinct CDR3 sequences in the sample, 28% were seen once. Whole-study results and caveats: Versus aged donors, long-lived donors had higher diversity and more naive CD4+ cells. TCR beta diversity per million T cells fell roughly linearly with age. Unsorted PBMCs ruled out conclusive naive versus antigen-experienced comparison.

This receptor was identified in a woman aged 25 to 45 in good health. Sequenced material: blood.

CDR3 amino acids: CASSQRGRDEETQYF. The CDR3 DNA reads TGTGCCAGCAGCCAGAGGGGAAGGGATGAGGAGACCCAGTACTTC. The rearrangement uses TRBV3-1 and TRBJ2-5; D assignment may be TRBD1 or TRBD2 (5 bases each). CDR1 is LGHDT, CDR2 YNNKEL, per germline (reference sequence). The CDR3 covers 15 residues. V lost 3 bases, J lost 5 bases, and 16 bases lay in between.